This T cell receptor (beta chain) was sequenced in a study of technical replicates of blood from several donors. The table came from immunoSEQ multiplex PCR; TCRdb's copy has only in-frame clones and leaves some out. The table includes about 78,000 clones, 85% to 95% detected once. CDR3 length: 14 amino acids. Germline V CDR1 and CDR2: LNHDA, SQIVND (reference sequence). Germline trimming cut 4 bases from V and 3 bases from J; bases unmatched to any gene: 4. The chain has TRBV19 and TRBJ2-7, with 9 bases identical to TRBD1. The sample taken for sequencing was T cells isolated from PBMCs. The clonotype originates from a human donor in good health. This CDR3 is CASSRGTGLYEQYF. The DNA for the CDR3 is TGTGCCAGTAGTAGGGGGACAGGGCTCTACGAGCAGTACTTC.